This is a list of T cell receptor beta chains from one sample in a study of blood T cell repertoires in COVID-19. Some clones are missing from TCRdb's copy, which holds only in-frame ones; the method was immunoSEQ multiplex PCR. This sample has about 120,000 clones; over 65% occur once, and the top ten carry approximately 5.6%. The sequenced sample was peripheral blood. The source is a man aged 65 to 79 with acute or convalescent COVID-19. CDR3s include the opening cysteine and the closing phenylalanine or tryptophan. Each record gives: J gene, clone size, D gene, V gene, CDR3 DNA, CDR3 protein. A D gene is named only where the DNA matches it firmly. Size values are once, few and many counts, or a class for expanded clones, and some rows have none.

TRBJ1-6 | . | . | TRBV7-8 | TGTGCCAGCAGCTTAGAGACTGGCGGGAGGAATTCACCCCTCCACTTT | CASSLETGGRNSPLHF
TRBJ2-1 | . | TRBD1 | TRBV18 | TGTGCCAGCTCGCTTCGACAGGGATCCTACAATGAGCAGTTCTTC | CASSLRQGSYNEQFF
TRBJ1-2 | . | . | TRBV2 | TGTGCCAGCAGTGAAGGGACAGACAACTATGGCTACACCTTC | CASSEGTDNYGYTF
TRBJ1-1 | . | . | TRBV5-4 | TGTGCCAGCAGCCGGGGGGGGCAGGGGCAACCGAACACTGAAGCTTTCTTT | CASSRGGQGQPNTEAFF
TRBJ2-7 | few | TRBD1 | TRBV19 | TGTGCCAGTAGTATTGGGGACAGGGTCGGCGAGCAGTACTTC | CASSIGDRVGEQYF
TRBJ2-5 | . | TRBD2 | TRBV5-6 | TGTGCCAGCAGCTTTAGCGGGGGTCCAGCGGGGGCCCAGTACTTC | CASSFSGGPAGAQYF
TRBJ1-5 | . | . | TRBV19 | TGTGCCAGTAGTCAGTTCCGGGAAGAAGGATCCAATCAGCCCCAGCATTTT | CASSQFREEGSNQPQHF
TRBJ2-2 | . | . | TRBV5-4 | TGTGCCAGCACCTCCCCCGGGGACACCGGGGAGCTGTTTTTT | CASTSPGDTGELFF
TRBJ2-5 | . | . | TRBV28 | TGTGCCAGCAGTTCACAAGAGACCCAGTACTTC | CASSSQETQYF
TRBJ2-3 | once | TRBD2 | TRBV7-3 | TGTGCCAGCAGCTTCGGCAGCGGGGGGGCGGCAGATACGCAGTATTTT | CASSFGSGGAADTQYF
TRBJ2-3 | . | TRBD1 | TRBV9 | TGTGCCAGCAGCGTCTGGGACAGGTTAGCCACAGATACGCAGTATTTT | CASSVWDRLATDTQYF
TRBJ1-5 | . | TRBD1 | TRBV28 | TGTGCCAGCAGTTTTGCGACAGGGGGATTGGGTCAGCCCCAGCATTTT | CASSFATGGLGQPQHF
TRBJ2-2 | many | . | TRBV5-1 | TGCGCCAGCAGCTTGGCGGCGGAGGGAACCGGGGAGCTGTTTTTT | CASSLAAEGTGELFF
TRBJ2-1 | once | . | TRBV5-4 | TGTGCCAGCAGCCATGGACAGACAAGCTCCTACAATGAGCAGTTCTTC | CASSHGQTSSYNEQFF
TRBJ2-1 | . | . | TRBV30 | TGTGCCTGGGCTAGCGTTGGGGCGGGAAGGCTCTTC | CAWASVGAGRLF
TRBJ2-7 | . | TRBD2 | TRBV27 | TGTGCCAGCAGTCCTTCGGGCGGGAGGGTGTCCTACGAGCAGTACTTC | CASSPSGGRVSYEQYF
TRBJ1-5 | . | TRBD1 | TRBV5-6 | TGTGCCAGCAGCTCCCAGGGGGCTCCTCAGCCCCAGCATTTT | CASSSQGAPQPQHF
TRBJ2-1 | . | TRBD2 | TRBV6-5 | TGTGCCAGCAGACCGGGACTAGCGGGCTATGAGCAGTTCTTC | CASRPGLAGYEQFF
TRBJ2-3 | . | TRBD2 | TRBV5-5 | TGTGCCAGCAGATTTAGCGGGGGGACAGATACGCAGTATTTT | CASRFSGGTDTQYF
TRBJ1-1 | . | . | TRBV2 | TGTGCCAGCACCCAAAGGCGGGAGAACACTGAAGCTTTCTTT | CASTQRRENTEAFF
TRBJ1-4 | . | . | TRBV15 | TGTGCCACCAGCAGAGGGGGGCACTCTAATGAAAAACTGTTTTTT | CATSRGGHSNEKLFF
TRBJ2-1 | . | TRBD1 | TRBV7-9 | TGTGCCAGCAGCTTAGTCCGGACAGGGTTGTTCTTC | CASSLVRTGLFF
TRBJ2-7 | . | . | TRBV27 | TGTGCCAGCAGTTCCCTCGACAGCTCCTACGAGCAGTACTTC | CASSSLDSSYEQYF
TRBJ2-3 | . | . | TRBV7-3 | TGTGCCAGCAGTAGGGGTTCCACAGATACGCAGTATTTT | CASSRGSTDTQYF
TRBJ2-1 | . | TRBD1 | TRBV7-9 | TGTGCCAGCAGCCCACAGGGGGCTAGCTACAATGAGCAGTTCTTC | CASSPQGASYNEQFF
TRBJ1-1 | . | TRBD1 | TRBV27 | TGTGCCAGCAGTTCCCAGGGGGCCGGCACTGAAGCTTTCTTT | CASSSQGAGTEAFF
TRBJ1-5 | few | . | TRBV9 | TGTGCCAGCAGCGGCCTAGGAGAAATTGATCAGCCCCAGCATTTT | CASSGLGEIDQPQHF
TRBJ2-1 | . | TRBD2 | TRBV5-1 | TGCGCCAGCAGCGGTAGCGGGAGCTCCTACAATGAGCAGTTCTTC | CASSGSGSSYNEQFF
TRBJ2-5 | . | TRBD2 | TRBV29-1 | TGCAGCGTTGTTGGACTAGACCCCCGGGAGACCCAGTACTTC | CSVVGLDPRETQYF
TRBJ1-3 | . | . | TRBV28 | TGTGCCAGCCGTTGGGGCACGAGCTCTGGAAACACCATATATTTT | CASRWGTSSGNTIYF
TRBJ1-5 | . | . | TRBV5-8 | TGTGCCAGCAGCTTGAAGGGAGGTGGCAATCAGCCCCAGCATTTT | CASSLKGGGNQPQHF
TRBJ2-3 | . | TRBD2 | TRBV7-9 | TGTGCCGGTACGAAAAGGGCTAGCGGTTCGGGAGATACGCAGTATTTT | CAGTKRASGSGDTQYF
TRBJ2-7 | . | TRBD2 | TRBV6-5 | TGTGCCAGCAGGGGGACTAGCGGAGCCTACGAGCAGTACTTC | CASRGTSGAYEQYF
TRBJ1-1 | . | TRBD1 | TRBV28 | TGTGCCAGCAGTCTCTTGGGACAGTTCAACACTGAAGCTTTCTTT | CASSLLGQFNTEAFF
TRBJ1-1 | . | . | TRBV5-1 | TGCGCCAGCAGCTTAGAGCATGGACAGTCGACTGAAGCTTTCTTT | CASSLEHGQSTEAFF
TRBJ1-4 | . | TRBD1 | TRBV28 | TGTGCCAGCCGGGACAGGGGGCAGGAAAAACTGTTTTTT | CASRDRGQEKLFF
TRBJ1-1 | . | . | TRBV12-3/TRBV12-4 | TGTGCCAGCACTCTAGACGGCCAAGGTTTCTTT | CASTLDGQGFF
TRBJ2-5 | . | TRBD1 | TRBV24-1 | TGTGCCACCAGCGCCCTCGGACAGGGGAAAGAGACCCAGTACTTC | CATSALGQGKETQYF
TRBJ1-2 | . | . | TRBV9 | TGTGCCAGCAGCGCCGCCGGGAACTATGGCTACACCTTC | CASSAAGNYGYTF
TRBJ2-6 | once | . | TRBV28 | TGTGCCAGCAGTTTGCCTCTTTCGGAGGGGGCCAACGTCCTGACTTTC | CASSLPLSEGANVLTF